This TCR beta chain emerged from a study of OX40 agonist ivuxolimab in advanced cancers. At the level of the study: Prior checkpoint blockade (anti-PD-1, anti-PD-L1 or anti-CTLA-4) was permitted; roughly 40% had it. Overall study findings and caveats: There were, on average, more expanded clones in CD8+ T cells than in CD4+. Normalized T-cell clonal expansion was also low in a subset of nonresponders.

Measured with immunoSEQ multiplex PCR; TCRdb has only the in-frame clones, and not every one. Of about 86,000 clones in the sample, 91% were seen once. The CDR3 is 17 residues long. The germline V gene encodes CDR1 SGHNT and CDR2 YYREEE (reference sequence). V lost 1 base, J lost 0 bases, and 17 bases lay in between. Note on this clone: Antigen unknown.

The gene calls are TRBV5-4 and TRBJ2-7; TRBD1 is a possible D gene (6 bases). This receptor was taken from an adult with an advanced solid tumor such as melanoma, head and neck, liver or kidney cancer. The specimen was CD4+ or CD8+ T cells sorted from blood, collected in a trial of the OX40 agonist ivuxolimab. The CDR3 sequence: CASSLWGTGHPSYEQYF. For the CDR3, the DNA is TGTGCCAGCAGCTTGTGGGGGACGGGACACCCCTCCTACGAGCAGTACTTC.